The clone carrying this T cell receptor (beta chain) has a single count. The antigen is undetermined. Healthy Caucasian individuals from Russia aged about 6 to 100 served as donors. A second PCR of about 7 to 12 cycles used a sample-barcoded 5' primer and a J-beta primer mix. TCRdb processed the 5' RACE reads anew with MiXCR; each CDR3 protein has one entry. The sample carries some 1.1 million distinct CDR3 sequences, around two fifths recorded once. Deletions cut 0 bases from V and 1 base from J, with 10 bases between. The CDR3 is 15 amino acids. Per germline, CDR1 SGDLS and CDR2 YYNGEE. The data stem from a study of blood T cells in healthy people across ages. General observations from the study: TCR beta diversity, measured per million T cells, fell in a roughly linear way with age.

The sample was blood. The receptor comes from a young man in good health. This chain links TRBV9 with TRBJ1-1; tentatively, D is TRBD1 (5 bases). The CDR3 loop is CASSVESGRNTEAFF. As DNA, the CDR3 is TGTGCCAGCAGCGTAGAGTCAGGGAGGAACACTGAAGCTTTCTTT. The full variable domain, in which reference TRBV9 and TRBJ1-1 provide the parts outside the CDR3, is DSGVTQTPKHLITATGQRVTLRCSPRSGDLSVYWYQQSLDQGLQFLIQYYNGEERAKGNILERFSAQQFPDLHSELNLSSLELGDSALYFCASSVESGRNTEAFFGQGTRLTVV.